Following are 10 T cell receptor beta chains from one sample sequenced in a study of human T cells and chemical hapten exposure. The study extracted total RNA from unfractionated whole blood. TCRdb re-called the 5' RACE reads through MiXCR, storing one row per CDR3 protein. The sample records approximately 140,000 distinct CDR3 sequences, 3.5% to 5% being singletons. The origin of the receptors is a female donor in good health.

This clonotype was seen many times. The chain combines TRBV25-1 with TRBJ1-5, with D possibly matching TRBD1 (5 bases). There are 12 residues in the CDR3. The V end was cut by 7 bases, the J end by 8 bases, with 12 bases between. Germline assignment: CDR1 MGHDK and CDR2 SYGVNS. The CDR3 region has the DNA TGTGCCAGCAAAGGGGAGGGGAAGCCCCAGCATTTT. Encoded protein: CASKGEGKPQHF.

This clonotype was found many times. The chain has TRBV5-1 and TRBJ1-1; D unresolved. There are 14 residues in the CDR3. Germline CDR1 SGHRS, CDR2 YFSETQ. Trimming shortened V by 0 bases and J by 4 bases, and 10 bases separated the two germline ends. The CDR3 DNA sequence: TGCGCCAGCAGCTTGGGGGGATTTCGCACTGAAGCTTTCTTT. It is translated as CASSLGGFRTEAFF.

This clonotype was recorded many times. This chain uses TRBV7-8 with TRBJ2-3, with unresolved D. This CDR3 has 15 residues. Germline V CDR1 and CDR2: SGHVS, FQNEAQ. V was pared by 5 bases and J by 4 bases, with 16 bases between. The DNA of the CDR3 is TGTGCCAGCAGCGACACTGGCCGCGTGGCAGATACGCAGTATTTT. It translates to CASSDTGRVADTQYF.

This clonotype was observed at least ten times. The CDR3 DNA is TGTGCCAGCAGCTTAGGAGGGAGCGGGGAAGATGATGAGCAGTTCTTC. It yields the protein CASSLGGSGEDDEQFF. V is TRBV7-2 and J is TRBJ2-1; 7 bases match TRBD2. The germline gives CDR1 SGHTA, CDR2 FQGNSA. The CDR3 extends over 16 amino acids. V gave up 1 base and J gave up 8 bases; unmatched junction bases: 11.

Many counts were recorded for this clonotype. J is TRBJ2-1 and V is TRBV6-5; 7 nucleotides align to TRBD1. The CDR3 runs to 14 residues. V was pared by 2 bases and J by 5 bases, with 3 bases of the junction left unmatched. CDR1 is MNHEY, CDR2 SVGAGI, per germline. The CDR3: CASSYRGQDNEQFF. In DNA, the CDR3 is TGTGCCAGCAGTTACCGAGGACAGGACAATGAGCAGTTCTTC.

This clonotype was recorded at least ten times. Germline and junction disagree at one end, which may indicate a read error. The CDR3 coding sequence is TGTGCCAGCAGCTGGGGCTCGATCGGGGGACAGCGGTTT. Residues: CASSWGSIGGQRF. The V and J genes are TRBV6-6 and TRBJ1-4, with 7 bases fitting TRBD1. The CDR3 is 13 residues long. Germline assignment: CDR1 MNHNY and CDR2 SVGAGI (reference sequence).

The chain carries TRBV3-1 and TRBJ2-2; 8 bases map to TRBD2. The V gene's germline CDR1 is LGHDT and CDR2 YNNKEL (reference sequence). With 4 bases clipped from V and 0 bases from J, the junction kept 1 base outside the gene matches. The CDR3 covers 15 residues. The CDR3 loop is CASSLAGSNTGELFF. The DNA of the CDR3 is TGTGCCAGCAGCCTAGCGGGATCGAACACCGGGGAGCTGTTTTTT.

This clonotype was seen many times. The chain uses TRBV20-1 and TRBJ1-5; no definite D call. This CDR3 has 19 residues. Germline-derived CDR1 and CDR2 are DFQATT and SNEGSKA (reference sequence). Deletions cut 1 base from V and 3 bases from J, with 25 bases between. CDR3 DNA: TGCAGTGCTAGAGTCGTCGGAAGGCAGGCGGGCGGGGACAATCAGCCCCAGCATTTT. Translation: CSARVVGRQAGGDNQPQHF.

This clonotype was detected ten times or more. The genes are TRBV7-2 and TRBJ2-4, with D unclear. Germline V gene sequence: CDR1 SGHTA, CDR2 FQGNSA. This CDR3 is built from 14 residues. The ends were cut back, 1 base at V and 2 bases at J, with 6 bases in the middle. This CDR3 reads CASSLGSTKNIQYF. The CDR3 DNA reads TGTGCCAGCAGCTTAGGGTCCACCAAAAACATTCAGTACTTC.

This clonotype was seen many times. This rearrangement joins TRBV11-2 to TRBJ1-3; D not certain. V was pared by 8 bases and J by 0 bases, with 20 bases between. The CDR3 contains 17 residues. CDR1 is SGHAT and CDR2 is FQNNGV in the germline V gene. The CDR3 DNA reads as TGTGCCAGCGCCGAGGTGGGCGCCGGGCGCTCTGGAAACACCATATATTTT. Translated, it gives CASAEVGAGRSGNTIYF.